The clone carrying this TCR beta chain was observed once. Its antigen is not known. The entry originates in a study of blood T cells in healthy people across ages. Study-wide results and caveats: While age rose, TCR beta diversity per million T cells dropped in a roughly linear way.

With a J-beta primer mix and a sample-barcoded 5' primer, a second PCR ran 7 to 11 cycles. TCRdb ran MiXCR on the 5' RACE reads and lists one entry per CDR3 protein. The sample shows about a million distinct CDR3 sequences, about 51% of them seen only once. This CDR3 has 14 amino acids. The junction had 8 bases not matched to a gene; V was cut back by 6 bases and J by 3 bases. Germline V gene sequence: CDR1 MNHEY, CDR2 SVGEGT. This sequence joins TRBV6-2 or TRBV6-3 and TRBJ2-7; 7 bases match TRBD2. Sequences were obtained from blood. The clonotype originates from a woman aged 60-75 years in good health. DNA for the CDR3: TGTGCCAGCAGCCTAAGACTAGCAGACTACGAGCAGTACTTC. Amino acid sequence: CASSLRLADYEQYF.